The source of this TCR beta chain is a study of blood T cell repertoires in COVID-19. The wider study: Sites across the United States, Italy and Spain contributed samples from acute and convalescent COVID-19. T cells, B-cell-depleted T cells, or PBMCs supplied cDNA or gDNA.

Authors' methods: Amplification of reference gene primers provided the estimated nucleated cell counts. Profiling relied on immunoSEQ multiplex PCR, and the TCRdb table lists in-frame clones only, not all of them. The D gene and trimming were derived from the DNA, and the V and J assignments and clone size from that table. Of roughly 410,000 clones detected, roughly 90% appear once; the ten largest clones hold around 1.2%. Looked up from germline, CDR1 is SGHTA and CDR2 is FQGNSA. The ends lost 7 bases at V and 6 bases at J; junction bases unmatched: 8. The CDR3 has 13 amino acids. The chain recombines TRBV7-2 with TRBJ1-2; 7 bases align to TRBD1. This TCR came from a man aged 35 to 55 with acute or convalescent COVID-19. The sequenced sample consisted of peripheral blood. CDR3 residues: CASINRQGHGYTF. CDR3 coding DNA: TGTGCCAGCATCAACCGACAGGGACATGGCTACACCTTC.